This is a list of T cell receptor beta chains from one sample in a study of cytomegalovirus exposure and HLA in healthy donors. Generated by immunoSEQ multiplex PCR, the TCRdb table keeps only in-frame clones and is missing some. The sample contains approximately 100,000 clones, roughly a tenth of which appear only once. Sequencing was done on a sample of PBMCs. These receptors were taken from a man in his fifties or sixties in good health and CMV-seropositive. The CDR3 runs from the conserved cysteine through the conserved F or W. A D gene is named only where the DNA matches it firmly. Clone sizes are given selectively: once, few, many, or a class where the clone is expanded.

len	v_gene	j_gene	d_gene	abundance	CDR3nt	CDR3aa
15	TRBV7-2	TRBJ1-1	-	few	TGTGCCAGCAGCTTAGACGGGGTGCTGAACACTGAAGCTTTCTTT	CASSLDGVLNTEAFF
13	TRBV29-1	TRBJ2-7	TRBD2	few	TGCAGCGCCTGGACTAGCGGGGCCTACGAGCAGTACTTC	CSAWTSGAYEQYF
18	TRBV13	TRBJ2-1	TRBD2	many	TGTGCCAGCAGCTTAGAGACTAGCGGGAGGTCCTTTAACAATGAGCAGTTCTTC	CASSLETSGRSFNNEQFF
17	TRBV11-1	TRBJ2-7	TRBD1	-	TGTGCCAGCAGCCTACAGGGGGCAACGCAGCGGTCCTACGAGCAGTACTTC	CASSLQGATQRSYEQYF
15	TRBV7-9	TRBJ1-6	TRBD1	-	TGTGCCAGCAGCCCAGGACAGGGGGCTCTGTCACCCCTCCACTTT	CASSPGQGALSPLHF
16	TRBV11-2	TRBJ1-4	TRBD1	few	TGTGCCAGCAGCGAGCGGGTGGGTGGCAGGGGGGAAAAACTGTTTTTT	CASSERVGGRGEKLFF
15	TRBV7-8	TRBJ2-1	TRBD2	-	TGTGCCAGCAGCCATAGCGGGACTCCCTACAATGAGCAGTTCTTC	CASSHSGTPYNEQFF
17	TRBV9	TRBJ2-2	TRBD2	few	TGTGCCAGCAGCGTAGAATTGACTAGCGGGAAGGTCGGGGAGCTGTTTTTT	CASSVELTSGKVGELFF
13	TRBV5-1	TRBJ1-2	-	-	TGCGCCAGCAGCTTTGGACTGGACTATGGCTACACCTTC	CASSFGLDYGYTF
11	TRBV6-5	TRBJ2-1	-	few	TGTGCCAGCAGGCGGCGCAATGAGCAGTTCTTC	CASRRRNEQFF
11	TRBV15	TRBJ1-1	-	-	TGTGCCACCAGCCAGGGTGCTGAAGCTTTCTTT	CATSQGAEAFF
13	TRBV10-1	TRBJ2-5	-	-	TGCGCCAGCAGTGAGGGGCTCACCGGGACCCAGTACTTC	CASSEGLTGTQYF
14	TRBV2	TRBJ1-1	TRBD1	few	TGTGCCAGCAGTATAGGACAGGGTAACACTGAAGCTTTCTTT	CASSIGQGNTEAFF